A selection of T cell receptor beta chains follows, all from one sample in a study of CD4+ T cells in melanoma. Here immunoSEQ multiplex PCR was the method, and the copy in TCRdb shows in-frame clones only, minus some. The sample lists about 140,000 clones; around nine tenths were seen once. Source of these receptors: a human donor with melanoma. The CDR3 runs from the conserved cysteine through the conserved F or W. D genes are given only for firm matches. A row's size may be missing; if present it is once, few, many or a size class.

J: TRBJ2-7; D: -; V: TRBV5-8; size: -; CDR3: CASNPGGNRDEQYF; DNA: TGTGCCAGCAACCCCGGGGGTAATCGGGACGAGCAGTACTTC
J: TRBJ1-1; D: -; V: TRBV30; size: -; CDR3: CAWGYTEDTEAFF; DNA: TGTGCCTGGGGATACACCGAGGACACTGAAGCTTTCTTT
J: TRBJ2-3; D: -; V: TRBV6-6; size: -; CDR3: CASSYGWGREDTQYF; DNA: TGTGCCAGCAGTTACGGCTGGGGGCGTGAAGATACGCAGTATTTT
J: TRBJ2-7; D: -; V: TRBV7-8; size: -; CDR3: CASSLVVTYEQYF; DNA: TGTGCCAGCAGCTTAGTTGTGACATACGAGCAGTACTTC
J: TRBJ1-1; D: -; V: TRBV16; size: -; CDR3: CASSQFDRNTEAFF; DNA: TGTGCCAGCAGCCAATTCGACAGGAACACTGAAGCTTTCTTT
J: TRBJ2-7; D: -; V: TRBV7-9; size: -; CDR3: CASSLARDNSYEQYF; DNA: TGTGCCAGCAGCTTAGCTCGGGACAATTCCTACGAGCAGTACTTC
J: TRBJ2-2; D: TRBD1; V: TRBV30; size: -; CDR3: CARDRAGNTGELFF; DNA: TGTGCCCGCGACAGGGCCGGGAACACCGGGGAGCTGTTTTTT
J: TRBJ1-2; D: TRBD1; V: TRBV29-1; size: -; CDR3: CSVRIRDRGVEGYTF; DNA: TGCAGCGTTAGAATAAGGGACAGGGGAGTTGAAGGCTACACCTTC
J: TRBJ1-2; D: -; V: TRBV9; size: -; CDR3: CASNEGSANYGYTF; DNA: TGTGCCAGCAACGAGGGATCAGCTAACTATGGCTACACCTTC
J: TRBJ1-2; D: TRBD1; V: TRBV5-1; size: -; CDR3: CASSLGTGGPYGYTF; DNA: TGCGCCAGCAGCCTAGGGACAGGGGGACCCTATGGCTACACCTTC
J: TRBJ1-5; D: TRBD1; V: TRBV7-8; size: -; CDR3: CASSLVGRDSVGSNQPQHF; DNA: TGTGCCAGCAGCTTAGTCGGACGGGACAGCGTGGGAAGCAATCAGCCCCAGCATTTT
J: TRBJ2-3; D: -; V: TRBV7-2; size: -; CDR3: CASSLGSHADTQYF; DNA: TGTGCCAGCAGCTTGGGATCCCACGCAGATACGCAGTATTTT
J: TRBJ1-1; D: -; V: TRBV7-9; size: -; CDR3: CASSQGLDVTEAFF; DNA: TGTGCCAGCAGCCAAGGGTTGGACGTTACTGAAGCTTTCTTT
J: TRBJ1-5; D: -; V: TRBV19; size: -; CDR3: CASSISTGQPQHF; DNA: TGTGCCAGTAGTATATCGACCGGTCAGCCCCAGCATTTT
J: TRBJ1-1; D: -; V: TRBV18; size: -; CDR3: CASSPSARRVTEAFF; DNA: TGTGCCAGCTCACCAAGTGCCAGGCGAGTCACTGAAGCTTTCTTT
J: TRBJ1-6; D: -; V: TRBV19; size: once; CDR3: CASTTDRVNSPLHF; DNA: TGTGCCAGTACAACAGACAGAGTAAATTCACCCCTCCACTTT
J: TRBJ1-2; D: -; V: TRBV5-5; size: -; CDR3: CASSRPGHDANYGYTF; DNA: TGTGCCAGCAGCCGACCGGGACACGACGCTAACTATGGCTACACCTTC
J: TRBJ1-1; D: TRBD1; V: TRBV7-2; size: -; CDR3: CASSRQGNTEAFF; DNA: TGTGCCAGCAGCCGACAGGGAAACACTGAAGCTTTCTTT
J: TRBJ2-5; D: -; V: TRBV1; size: -; CDR3: CTSSQDRRGQHQARHQTQETQYF; DNA: TGCACCAGCAGCCAAGATCGCCGGGGCCAACACCAAGCCCGACACCAAACCCAAGAGACCCAGTACTTC
J: TRBJ2-7; D: -; V: TRBV19; size: -; CDR3: CASSYRSSSYEQYF; DNA: TGTGCCAGTAGTTACAGATCGAGCTCCTACGAGCAGTACTTC
J: TRBJ2-7; D: -; V: TRBV21-1; size: -; CDR3: CASSNRCSWLLTFYEQYF; DNA: TGTGCCAGCAGCAATCGATGCTCCTGGCTCCTCACTTTCTACGAGCAGTACTTC
J: TRBJ1-3; D: -; V: TRBV9; size: -; CDR3: CASSVEPVISGNTIYF; DNA: TGTGCCAGCAGCGTCGAACCCGTGATCTCTGGAAACACCATATATTTT
J: TRBJ2-1; D: TRBD1; V: TRBV5-6; size: once; CDR3: CASRPPGQGIYEQFF; DNA: TGTGCCAGCAGACCCCCGGGACAGGGTATCTATGAGCAGTTCTTC
J: TRBJ1-2; D: -; V: TRBV2; size: -; CDR3: CASSVWAGVGYGYTF; DNA: TGTGCCAGCAGTGTCTGGGCAGGGGTAGGCTATGGCTACACCTTC
J: TRBJ1-3; D: -; V: TRBV4-1; size: -; CDR3: CASSRSQFQGSGNTIYF; DNA: TGCGCCAGCAGCCGAAGCCAGTTCCAGGGCTCTGGAAACACCATATATTTT
J: TRBJ2-5; D: -; V: TRBV6-6; size: -; CDR3: CASSLAGETQYF; DNA: TGTGCCAGCAGCCTGGCCGGGGAGACCCAGTACTTC
J: TRBJ2-1; D: TRBD2; V: TRBV2; size: -; CDR3: CASSPLAGGEQFF; DNA: TGTGCCAGCAGTCCATTAGCGGGCGGTGAGCAGTTCTTC
J: TRBJ1-3; D: TRBD1; V: TRBV5-6; size: -; CDR3: CASSLGTGTGNTIYF; DNA: TGTGCCAGCAGCTTAGGGACAGGGACTGGAAACACCATATATTTT
J: TRBJ2-1; D: -; V: TRBV4-1; size: -; CDR3: CASADYRSYNEQFF; DNA: TGCGCCAGCGCGGACTACCGCTCCTACAATGAGCAGTTCTTC
J: TRBJ1-4; D: -; V: TRBV18; size: -; CDR3: CASSPGRGPYNEKLFF; DNA: TGTGCCAGCTCACCGGGGCGGGGACCCTATAATGAAAAACTGTTTTTT
J: TRBJ2-5; D: -; V: TRBV5-1; size: once; CDR3: CASSLVSGQETQYF; DNA: TGCGCCAGCAGCTTGGTTAGCGGCCAAGAGACCCAGTACTTC
J: TRBJ2-2; D: -; V: TRBV18; size: -; CDR3: CASSLAQGWNTGELFF; DNA: TGTGCCAGCTCACTGGCACAGGGTTGGAACACCGGGGAGCTGTTTTTT
J: TRBJ1-1; D: -; V: TRBV25-1; size: -; CDR3: CASSLLNTEAFF; DNA: TGTGCCAGCAGTCTCCTGAACACTGAAGCTTTCTTT
J: TRBJ2-5; D: -; V: TRBV11-2; size: once; CDR3: CASSSRLGLETQYF; DNA: TGTGCCAGCAGTTCCCGTCTGGGACTGGAGACCCAGTACTTC
J: TRBJ1-6; D: -; V: TRBV2; size: -; CDR3: CASLTQSYNSPLHF; DNA: TGTGCCAGCCTCACCCAGAGCTATAATTCACCCCTCCACTTT
J: TRBJ2-7; D: -; V: TRBV5-6; size: few; CDR3: CASSTAGYWDYEQYF; DNA: TGTGCCAGCAGCACGGCTGGGTATTGGGACTACGAGCAGTACTTC
J: TRBJ2-5; D: TRBD2; V: TRBV6-6; size: -; CDR3: CASSALAGGYQETQYF; DNA: TGTGCCAGCAGCGCGCTAGCGGGGGGCTACCAAGAGACCCAGTACTTC
J: TRBJ1-3; D: -; V: TRBV7-6; size: -; CDR3: CASSLLAGAGNTIYF; DNA: TGTGCCAGCAGCCTTCTAGCAGGGGCTGGAAACACCATATATTTT
J: TRBJ2-5; D: -; V: TRBV5-1; size: -; CDR3: CASSLQPQGVEEQYF; DNA: TGCGCCAGCAGCTTGCAACCACAGGGAGTGGAGGAGCAGTACTTC
J: TRBJ2-3; D: TRBD2; V: TRBV7-3; size: -; CDR3: CASSSSRRGADTQYF; DNA: TGTGCCAGCAGCTCTTCGCGGCGGGGGGCAGATACGCAGTATTTT
J: TRBJ2-7; D: TRBD1; V: TRBV11-3; size: -; CDR3: CASSPGTGPAGEQYF; DNA: TGTGCCAGCAGCCCCGGGACAGGACCCGCCGGCGAGCAGTACTTC